The next 17 T cell receptor beta chains were all read from a single sample in a study of blood T cell repertoires in COVID-19. TCRdb keeps only in-frame clones here, not all; method: immunoSEQ multiplex PCR. The sample records around 78,000 clones, approximately 90% being singletons. Sequencing used PBMCs or T cells enriched from blood (not recorded which). These receptors all stem from a woman in her 50s with acute COVID-19.

This chain links TRBV11-2 with TRBJ2-1; 8 nucleotides align to TRBD2. Germline lookup yields CDR1 SGHAT and CDR2 FQNNGV. J lost 3 bases, V lost 5 bases, and 6 bases had no gene match. This CDR3 spans 15 amino acids. The CDR3 bases are TGTGCCAGCAGCATGGGGCTAGCGGGCTACAATGAGCAGTTCTTC. Its protein is CASSMGLAGYNEQFF.

The J gene is TRBJ1-1, the V gene TRBV9; D perhaps matches TRBD1 (5 bases). Germline CDR1 reads SGDLS; CDR2 reads YYNGEE. This CDR3 comprises 13 residues. Trimming took 2 bases from V and 3 from J, leaving 8 bases between them. The CDR3 loop is CASSVGGDTEAFF. The DNA of the CDR3 is TGTGCCAGCAGCGTCGGAGGGGACACTGAAGCTTTCTTT.

This clone came up once. J is TRBJ2-3 and V is TRBV29-1; D ambiguous. Trimming removed 2 bases from V and 5 bases from J, with 11 bases in between. Germline CDR1 and CDR2: SQVTM and ANQGSEA. This CDR3 region has 13 residues. The CDR3 protein is CSVERSRGDTQYF. The CDR3 region has the DNA TGCAGCGTTGAACGGTCTCGAGGAGATACGCAGTATTTT.

V gene TRBV24-1 combines with J gene TRBJ2-2; 9 bases are a match to TRBD2. This CDR3 spans 17 amino acids. The ends lost 1 base at V and 1 base at J; junction bases unmatched: 3. From germline, CDR1 is KGHDR and CDR2 SFDVKD. The CDR3 loop reads CATSDLAGGQNTGELFF. The CDR3 region has the DNA TGTGCCACCAGTGATTTAGCGGGAGGCCAGAACACCGGGGAGCTGTTTTTT.

The genes are TRBV2 and TRBJ2-5; 8 bases fit TRBD2. CDR1 is SNHLY, CDR2 FYNNEI, per germline. The CDR3 is 16 amino acids. V was pared by 6 bases and J by 2 bases, with 11 bases of the junction left unmatched. The CDR3 here is CASRRKTGGSQETQYF. CDR3 in DNA: TGTGCCAGCAGACGCAAGACGGGAGGGTCGCAAGAGACCCAGTACTTC.

The V call is TRBV25-1, the J call TRBJ1-2; 9 bases are shared with TRBD1. Unmatched junction bases numbered 11, after V lost 5 bases and J lost 7 bases. Germline CDR1 is MGHDK and CDR2 is SYGVNS. There are 15 residues in the CDR3. The CDR3 here is CASSWDREHGSGYTF. The CDR3 DNA reads as TGTGCCAGCAGTTGGGACAGGGAACATGGAAGTGGCTACACCTTC.

The chain links TRBV11-1 to TRBJ2-1; 10 bases match TRBD2. This CDR3 has 14 amino acids. Per germline, CDR1 SGHAT and CDR2 FQDESV (reference sequence). Trimming cost V 8 bases and J 3 bases; bases outside gene matches: 4. The CDR3 protein is CASSLAGGYNEQFF. CDR3 coding DNA: TGTGCCAGCTCATTAGCGGGGGGCTACAATGAGCAGTTCTTC. Based on the CDR3 plus reference TRBV11-1 and TRBJ2-1, the full variable domain is EAEVAQSPRYKITEKSQAVAFWCDPISGHATLYWYRQILGQGPELLVQFQDESVVDDSQLPKDRFSAERLKGVDSTLKIQPAELGDSAMYLCASSLAGGYNEQFFGPGTRLTVL.

The rearrangement uses TRBV28 and TRBJ2-7; the match to TRBD2 covers 10 bases. CDR1 MDHEN and CDR2 SYDVKM come from the germline V gene. The ends lost 6 bases at V and 2 bases at J; junction bases unmatched: 28. The CDR3 has 22 amino acids. This CDR3 reads CASRSSLGRPSTSGKGAYEQYF. CDR3 DNA: TGTGCCAGCAGAAGTTCCTTAGGTAGGCCCTCTACTAGCGGGAAAGGAGCCTACGAGCAGTACTTC.

The chain has TRBV5-1 and TRBJ2-7; D might be TRBD2 (5 bases). CDR3 length: 13 residues. Looked up from germline, CDR1 is SGHRS and CDR2 is YFSETQ. Trimming stripped 1 base from V and 5 bases from J, with 10 bases between. In DNA, the CDR3 is TGCGCCAGCAGCTTGTACACTAGTAACGAGCAGTACTTC. It is translated as CASSLYTSNEQYF.

The gene calls are TRBV6-4 and TRBJ2-2; 12 bases are shared with TRBD2. This CDR3 is 15 amino acids long. Germline loops: CDR1 MRHNA, CDR2 SNTAGT. V lost 5 bases and J lost 5; bases outside the gene matches: 3. CDR3 coding DNA: TGTGCCAGCAGTCAACTAGCGGGAGGAACCGGGGAGCTGTTTTTT. Protein: CASSQLAGGTGELFF.

The chain uses TRBV3-1 (or the pseudogene TRBV3-2) and TRBJ2-7, with D perhaps matching TRBD2 (6 bases). Trimming removed 5 bases from V and 0 bases from J, with 23 bases in between. Germline CDR1 reads LGHDT; CDR2 reads YNNKEL (reference sequence). CDR3 length equals 18 residues. As DNA, the CDR3 is TGTGCCAGCAGCGCCAACTTCGACGGGAGCGAGAGCTCCTACGAGCAGTACTTC. Translated, it gives CASSANFDGSESSYEQYF.

The chain is built from TRBV5-3 and TRBJ1-6; TRBD1 matches at 10 bases. TRBV5-3 is reported as an ORF; its role is uncertain. Trimming removed 3 bases from V and 7 bases from J; junction bases left unmatched: 4. The CDR3 extends over 15 amino acids. The CDR3 DNA is TGTGCCAGAAGCTCCATGACAGGGGGCAATTCACCCCTCCACTTT. As protein: CARSSMTGGNSPLHF.

The chain carries TRBV4-2 and TRBJ1-2; maybe TRBD1 (6 bases). CDR3 length: 19 residues. Between the trimmed V and J ends, which lost 3 bases and 5 bases, there was a span of 28 bases. Germline values: CDR1 LGHNA, CDR2 YNFKEQ. The CDR3 loop is CASSQDTAGQKTQGYGYTF. The CDR3 nucleotides read TGTGCCAGCAGCCAGGATACAGCTGGACAGAAAACCCAAGGATATGGCTACACCTTC.

The V gene is TRBV2, the J gene TRBJ1-5; 7 bases map to TRBD1. Trimming removed 6 bases from V and 6 bases from J; junction bases left unmatched: 8. CDR3 length equals 14 residues. Germline CDR1 and CDR2: SNHLY and FYNNEI. The CDR3 loop reads CASRDRETGQPQHF. The CDR3 region has the DNA TGTGCCAGCAGAGACAGGGAAACGGGTCAGCCCCAGCATTTT.

The genes are TRBV5-4 and TRBJ2-2, with 9 bases fitting TRBD1. Per the germline V gene, CDR1 is SGHNT and CDR2 is YYREEE (reference sequence). The junction had 4 bases not matched to a gene; V was cut back by 3 bases and J by 4 bases. The CDR3 sequence is 15 residues long. The CDR3 DNA is TGTGCCAGCAGCTATGGACAGGGGATCACCGGGGAGCTGTTTTTT. Its translation: CASSYGQGITGELFF.

The J gene is TRBJ2-1, the V gene TRBV5-5, with TRBD2 matching 12 bases. The CDR3 has 17 amino acids. The V gene end was trimmed by 3 bases and the J gene end by 9 bases; junction bases not matched to a gene: 13. In germline, CDR1 is SGHKS, CDR2 YYEKEE (reference sequence). Written as DNA, the CDR3 is TGTGCCAGCAGCTCGGAGTGGATAGGACTAGCGGGGATTGAGCAGTTCTTC. Amino acid sequence: CASSSEWIGLAGIEQFF.

V usage is TRBV3-1 (or the pseudogene TRBV3-2) and J usage is TRBJ2-1, with 7 bases that match TRBD2. Germline trimming cut 7 bases from V and 0 bases from J; bases unmatched to any gene: 9. The CDR3 contains 16 residues. Looked up from germline, CDR1 is LGHDT and CDR2 is YNNKEL (reference sequence). DNA for the CDR3: TGTGCCAGCAAGCCTAGCGGAGGGAGCTCCTACAATGAGCAGTTCTTC. It encodes CASKPSGGSSYNEQFF.